The 24 T cell receptor beta chains presented below share a single source sample, sequenced in a study of blood T cell repertoires in COVID-19. Sequencing used immunoSEQ multiplex PCR; TCRdb keeps in-frame clones, though not all of them. The data show about 480,000 clones, 89% seen once. Sequenced material: peripheral blood. The receptors originated from a man between 18 and 35 years old with COVID-19, enrolled during active disease.

The V call is TRBV11-3, the J call TRBJ2-7; TRBD1 aligns across 7 bases. V lost 5 bases to trimming and J lost 2 bases; unmatched junction nucleotides: 12. The CDR3 has 16 amino acids. From germline, CDR1 is SGHNT and CDR2 YENEEA. The DNA for the CDR3 is TGTGCCAGCAGCGAGCACAGGGGTCCCTTCACCTACGAGCAGTACTTC. Its protein product is CASSEHRGPFTYEQYF.

This chain joins TRBV19 and TRBJ1-3; no definite D call. The CDR3 is made up of 13 amino acids. Looked up from germline, CDR1 is LNHDA and CDR2 is SQIVND (reference sequence). The ends were cut back, 6 bases at V and 0 bases at J, with 6 bases in the middle. The CDR3 here is CASRMSSGNTIYF. In nucleotides, the CDR3 is TGTGCCAGTAGGATGAGCTCTGGAAACACCATATATTTT.

This chain links TRBV24-1 with TRBJ2-5; 7 nucleotides align to TRBD1. CDR1 and CDR2 from the germline V gene are KGHDR and SFDVKD. V shed 4 bases, J shed 3 bases, and the junction held 1 base outside the gene matches. This CDR3 comprises 13 residues. This chain's CDR3 is CATSEGTEETQYF. CDR3 nucleotide sequence: TGTGCCACCAGTGAAGGGACAGAAGAGACCCAGTACTTC.

J is TRBJ1-6 and V is TRBV18; 9 bases align to TRBD1. This CDR3 has 19 residues. The germline gives CDR1 KGHSH, CDR2 LQKENI. V was pared by 3 bases and J by 1 base, with 10 bases of the junction left unmatched. The CDR3 is CASSPSDRGVVSYNSPLHF. DNA of the CDR3: TGTGCCAGCTCACCGTCAGACAGGGGGGTTGTTTCCTATAATTCACCCCTCCACTTT.

The chain joins TRBV18 to TRBJ2-5, with D possibly TRBD1 on 6 matching bases. The V gene's germline CDR1 is KGHSH and CDR2 LQKENI. This CDR3 comprises 13 residues. V was clipped by 1 base and J by 5 bases, with 8 bases between them. The CDR3 region has the DNA TGTGCCAGCTCACCACAGAGGGGGGAGACCCAGTACTTC. Its translation is CASSPQRGETQYF.

This chain links TRBV7-9 with TRBJ2-2; TRBD2 might be the D (6 bases). Trimming removed 6 bases from V and 2 bases from J, with 16 bases in between. The germline V gene has CDR1 SEHNR and CDR2 FQNEAQ (reference sequence). There are 16 residues in the CDR3. The CDR3 here is CASSHWPGVNTGELFF. The CDR3 DNA is TGTGCCAGCAGTCATTGGCCGGGGGTTAACACCGGGGAGCTGTTTTTT.

This rearrangement joins TRBV12-3 or TRBV12-4 to TRBJ2-7, with D possibly matching TRBD2 (5 bases). V gave up 8 bases and J gave up 0 bases, with 8 bases separating them. CDR3 size: 12 residues. The CDR3 loop is CASRRGSYEQYF. CDR3 sequence (DNA): TGTGCCAGCCGACGGGGCTCCTACGAGCAGTACTTC.

The rearrangement uses TRBV5-1 and TRBJ2-1, with a tentative D call TRBD1 (7 bases). Germline V gene data show CDR1 as SGHRS and CDR2 as YFSETQ. Deletions cut 2 bases from V and 8 bases from J, with 14 bases between. The CDR3 runs to 14 residues. The CDR3 sequence: CASSFGGGGYEQFF. In DNA, the CDR3 is TGCGCCAGCAGCTTTGGAGGGGGCGGCTATGAGCAGTTCTTC.

The CDR3 sequence: CASSYAGTNTEAFF. The CDR3 DNA sequence: TGTGCCAGCAGTTACGCAGGTACCAACACTGAAGCTTTCTTT. The V and J genes are TRBV6-5 and TRBJ1-1; D is ambiguous. CDR1 and CDR2 from the germline V gene are MNHEY and SVGAGI. This CDR3 region has 14 residues. Trimming pared 2 bases from V and 2 bases from J, leaving 9 bases between.

The rearrangement uses TRBV5-1 and TRBJ2-2; the D gene is possibly TRBD2 (5 bases). Trimming took 4 bases from V and 7 from J, leaving 8 bases between them. The CDR3 has 12 amino acids. CDR1 and CDR2 from the germline V gene are SGHRS and YFSETQ. Here the CDR3 reads CASSTGNGELFF. CDR3 nucleotides: TGCGCCAGCAGCACGGGGAACGGGGAGCTGTTTTTT.

The genes are TRBV20-1 and TRBJ1-2; no reliable D call. CDR3 length: 10 amino acids. Germline lookup yields CDR1 DFQATT and CDR2 SNEGSKA (reference sequence). The V end lost 7 bases, the J end lost 3 bases, and 6 bases lay between the germline ends. This chain's CDR3 is CSVPDYGYTF. CDR3 sequence (DNA): TGCAGTGTTCCAGACTATGGCTACACCTTC.

The chain joins TRBV6-5 to TRBJ2-1; 7 bases align to TRBD2. V lost 4 bases and J lost 9; bases outside the gene matches: 9. The CDR3 length is 14 residues. Germline V CDR1 and CDR2: MNHEY, SVGAGI. CDR3 protein: CASSFLQTSLEQFF. The DNA for the CDR3 is TGTGCCAGCAGTTTCCTCCAGACTAGCCTTGAGCAGTTCTTC.

This clone was seen at least ten times. The chain combines TRBV4-1 with TRBJ1-6; no clear D gene. The ends were cut back, 0 bases at V and 7 bases at J, with 10 bases in the middle. The CDR3 is 15 amino acids. Germline V CDR1 and CDR2: MGHRA, YSYEKL. For the CDR3, the DNA is TGCGCCAGCAGCCAAGAGGGCAGTCGGAATTCACCCCTCCACTTT. It translates to CASSQEGSRNSPLHF.

The gene calls are TRBV27 and TRBJ1-2; the D is unclear. V was clipped by 6 bases and J by 4 bases, with 9 bases between them. The CDR3 contains 12 residues. Germline V gene data show CDR1 as MNHEY and CDR2 as SMNVEV (reference sequence). This chain's CDR3 is CASRGRVYGYTF. Here the CDR3 DNA reads TGTGCCAGCAGGGGCAGAGTCTATGGCTACACCTTC.

The rearrangement joins TRBV13 to TRBJ2-2; 9 bases are shared with TRBD1. Germline V gene data show CDR1 as PRHDT and CDR2 as FYEKMQ (reference sequence). The J segment lost 5 bases and the V segment lost 6 bases, leaving 10 bases of the junction unmatched. The CDR3 contains 16 residues. The CDR3 protein is CASRPDRGSWTGELFF. DNA of the CDR3: TGTGCCAGCAGACCAGACAGGGGGTCTTGGACCGGGGAGCTGTTTTTT.

The chain joins TRBV29-1 to TRBJ1-1; the match to TRBD1 covers 7 bases. Germline CDR1 SQVTM, CDR2 ANQGSEA. The CDR3 is 13 residues long. The trim removed 7 bases at V and 3 bases at J, leaving 8 bases unmatched. The CDR3 sequence: CSATGQKYTEAFF. In nucleotides, the CDR3 is TGCAGCGCGACGGGACAGAAATACACTGAAGCTTTCTTT.

The chain is built from TRBV4-2 and TRBJ1-2, with D possibly being TRBD1 (5 bases). The germline V and J ends were trimmed by 0 bases and 4 bases, with 18 bases remaining between them. The CDR3 has 17 amino acids. Germline V gene lookup returns CDR1 LGHNA and CDR2 YNFKEQ. The CDR3 DNA follows: TGTGCCAGCAGCCAAGAGACTTCGCGGGGCGCCGGCTATGGCTACACCTTC. Amino acid sequence: CASSQETSRGAGYGYTF.

The rearrangement uses TRBV5-1 and TRBJ1-4, with 11 positions matching TRBD1. Trimming took 4 bases from V and 10 from J; bases not matched to a gene: 3. CDR1 is SGHRS, CDR2 YFSETQ, per germline. The CDR3 totals 13 residues. The CDR3 coding sequence is TGCGCCAGCAGCCCAGGGACAGGGGGAAAACTGTTTTTT. Translation: CASSPGTGGKLFF.

The chain is built from TRBV6-6 and TRBJ2-1; TRBD2 aligns across 8 bases. CDR1 MNHNY and CDR2 SVGAGI come from the germline V gene (reference sequence). V trimming: 5 bases; J trimming: 0 bases; junction bases outside the gene matches: 9. The CDR3 totals 17 residues. CDR3 sequence reads: CASSRTLAGSSYNEQFF. CDR3 sequence (DNA): TGTGCCAGCAGTCGCACCTTAGCGGGAAGCTCCTACAATGAGCAGTTCTTC.

As to this clone: The identical CDR3 is also encoded by other nucleotide sequences in the sample. The chain carries TRBV4-1 and TRBJ2-7; 9 bases are a match to TRBD2. There are 15 residues in the CDR3. V lost 1 base and J lost 1; bases outside the gene matches: 2. The V gene's germline CDR1 is MGHRA and CDR2 YSYEKL. The CDR3 reads CASSQASGVSYEQYF. CDR3 sequence (DNA): TGCGCCAGCAGCCAAGCTAGCGGGGTTTCCTACGAGCAGTACTTC.

This clone was observed a single time. The chain joins TRBV29-1 to TRBJ1-2, with D maybe TRBD1 (6 bases). CDR1 is SQVTM and CDR2 is ANQGSEA in the germline V gene. This CDR3 comprises 12 residues. Trimming removed 6 bases at V and 6 bases at J, with 14 bases between. CDR3 DNA: TGCAGCGTCTCCGACAGGTCCCATGGCTACACCTTC. Translated: CSVSDRSHGYTF.

The chain uses TRBV6-1 and TRBJ1-6; D unclear. The CDR3 is 14 amino acids. Germline lookup yields CDR1 MNHNS and CDR2 SASEGT. V dropped 1 base and J dropped 7 bases, with 8 bases sitting between them. The CDR3 coding sequence is TGTGCCAGCAGTGAAGGGGAGTGGAATTCACCCCTCCACTTT. Its translation is CASSEGEWNSPLHF.

The chain employs TRBV6-5 and TRBJ1-5; 8 bases agree with TRBD1. V lost 6 bases, J lost 2 bases, and 3 bases stayed unmatched. This CDR3 has 14 residues. Germline loops: CDR1 MNHEY, CDR2 SVGAGI. The CDR3 sequence is CASSLTGGNQPQHF. In nucleotides, the CDR3 is TGTGCCAGCAGCCTGACAGGGGGCAATCAGCCCCAGCATTTT.

The chain carries TRBV7-3 and TRBJ2-1, with D maybe TRBD1 (5 bases). There are 17 residues in the CDR3. V shed 4 bases and J shed 5 bases, with 21 bases lying between them. The germline gives CDR1 SGHTA, CDR2 FQGTGA. CDR3 coding DNA: TGTGCCAGCAGCTCCCCTCTGCAAGGGGCCCGAAACAATGAGCAGTTCTTC. This sequence encodes CASSSPLQGARNNEQFF.